This T cell receptor beta chain appears in the sequencing data of a study of shared clonotypes between healthy human individuals. The overall study: Three plates each covered CD4 naive and memory; CD8 naive two, CD8 memory one.

Worth noting for this clone: The target antigen is unknown.

Trimming pared 5 bases from V and 1 base from J, leaving 9 bases between. Per germline, CDR1 LNHDA and CDR2 SQIVND (reference sequence). The CDR3 contains 13 residues. Study-level results: When naive CD4 clonotypes were compared across several donors, around 5% were shared. At large depth, rarefaction still showed sorted-subset sequencing to be incomplete. In contrast to clonotypes shared by all four donors, non-shared clonotypes had lower generation probabilities.

Assay used: immunoSEQ multiplex PCR; TCRdb lists only in-frame clones, some missing. The data show almost 750,000 clones, approximately 77% seen once. The sequence was obtained from a woman aged 30 to 39 in good health. The specimen was memory CD4+ T cells sorted from blood. Subset specified: CD45RA-negative fraction. The chain carries TRBV19 and TRBJ2-7; unclear D gene. The CDR3 is CASSPTVSYEQYF. CDR3 sequence (DNA): TGTGCCAGTAGTCCTACTGTATCCTACGAGCAGTACTTC.